Listed below are T cell receptor beta chains from one sample, sequenced in a study of T-cell memory formation after mild COVID-19. TCRdb reanalysed the 5' RACE reads using MiXCR and keeps one entry per CDR3 protein. The sample holds 100,000 to 150,000 distinct CDR3 sequences, approximately 17% seen once. The material sequenced was PBMCs or a T cell subset sorted from them (not recorded which). These receptors all stem from a man aged 18 to 29 who had mild COVID-19 (a few samples of this study predate the infection). Cell type and time point are not known. The CDR3 runs from the conserved cysteine through the conserved F or W. A D gene is named only where the DNA matches it firmly. Some rows mark clone size as missing; the rest say once, few, many or name a class of expanded clone.

V	J	D	size	DNA	CDR3
TRBV4-3	TRBJ2-3	TRBD2	-	TGCGCCAGCAGCCATCTGGAGCGGGGAATAGGGGATACGCAGTATTTT	CASSHLERGIGDTQYF
TRBV7-2	TRBJ2-1	TRBD2	many	TGTGCCAGCAGCTTACAAGCGGGGGAATACAATGAGCAGTTCTTC	CASSLQAGEYNEQFF
TRBV2	TRBJ2-1	TRBD2	few	TGTGCCAGCAGTTGGACTAGCGGAAGCTACAATGAGCAGTTCTTC	CASSWTSGSYNEQFF
TRBV20-1	TRBJ1-2	-	few	TGCAGTGCTAGAAATGGGGGATCGGGGGCCGGCTATGGCTACACCTTC	CSARNGGSGAGYGYTF
TRBV7-9	TRBJ1-1	TRBD1	few	TGTGCCAGCAGACCCGGACAGGAAGGTGAAGCTTTCTTT	CASRPGQEGEAFF
TRBV4-3	TRBJ2-5	-	-	TGCGCCAGCAGCCAAGATCGGTCGAGGGAAAAAGAGACCCAGTACTTC	CASSQDRSREKETQYF
TRBV12-3/TRBV12-4	TRBJ2-2	-	-	TGTGCCAGCAGTTTATACAGGGGAGGCAACGGGGAGCTGTTTTTT	CASSLYRGGNGELFF
TRBV3-2	TRBJ2-3	-	-	TGTGCCAGCAGCCAGCCAAGGCGGGGTCACACAGATACGCAGTATTTT	CASSQPRRGHTDTQYF
TRBV24-1	TRBJ1-2	-	-	TGTGCCACCAGTGACGACAGGTTTGGCTACACCTTT	CATSDDRFGYTF
TRBV7-9	TRBJ2-2	-	-	TGTGCCAGCAGCTTAGATGGCCTGGGCACCGGGGAGCTGTTTTTT	CASSLDGLGTGELFF
TRBV7-2	TRBJ2-2	TRBD1	few	TGTGCCAGCAGCTTAGCCTGGGACAGGTTGACCGGGGAGCTGTTTTTT	CASSLAWDRLTGELFF
TRBV6-1	TRBJ2-3	-	-	TGTGCCAGCAGCCCGACGCGGAGCACAGATACGAAGTATTTT	CASSPTRSTDTKYF
TRBV11-2	TRBJ2-3	-	few	TGTGCCAGCAGCTTAGAGACTTCTACTAGCACAGATACGCAGTATTTT	CASSLETSTSTDTQYF
TRBV27	TRBJ2-5	-	-	TGTGCCAGCAGTTTTACGTACCAAGAGACCCAGTACTTC	CASSFTYQETQYF
TRBV6-5	TRBJ2-2	TRBD2	few	TGTGCCAGCAAAACTAGCGGGGGATACACCGGGGAGCTGTTTTTT	CASKTSGGYTGELFF
TRBV18	TRBJ2-2	TRBD1	-	TGTGCCAGCTCACCACGTAGCAGGGGACAGGGAATCCTCGGGGAGCTGTTTTTT	CASSPRSRGQGILGELFF
TRBV11-3	TRBJ2-1	-	-	TGTGCCAGCAGCTTAGGGGGCGCAGGGGATGAGCAGTTCTTC	CASSLGGAGDEQFF
TRBV18	TRBJ1-2	-	-	TGTGCCAGCTCACCCCAGGAAAACTATGGCTACACCTTC	CASSPQENYGYTF
TRBV30	TRBJ2-2	-	-	TGTGCCTGGACCAAAAACGGGGAGCTGTTTTTT	CAWTKNGELFF
TRBV2	TRBJ2-1	-	few	TGTGCCAGCAGTGTCTCTAGCTCCAGCTCCTACAATGAGCAGTTCTTC	CASSVSSSSSYNEQFF
TRBV4-2	TRBJ1-2	TRBD1	-	TGTGCCAGCAGCACTTCTGGGACAGGGGTTGGCTACACCTTC	CASSTSGTGVGYTF
TRBV5-7	TRBJ2-3	-	-	TGTGCCAGCAGCGACCACAGGACCCCAGATACGCAGTATTTT	CASSDHRTPDTQYF
TRBV5-1	TRBJ2-5	-	-	TGCGCCAGCAGCTTCCAAGGGGATCAAGAGACCCAGTACTTC	CASSFQGDQETQYF
TRBV5-1	TRBJ2-2	TRBD2	few	TGCGCCAGCAGACTGCTAGCGGGGGGGACCGGGGAGCTGTTTTTT	CASRLLAGGTGELFF
TRBV27	TRBJ2-5	-	few	TGTGCCAGCAGAGGACTTCAAGAGACCCAGTACTTC	CASRGLQETQYF
TRBV20-1	TRBJ1-5	TRBD1	-	TGCAGTGCTACGCCGGGACAGGGGGCGATGAGAAATCAGCCCCAGCATTTT	CSATPGQGAMRNQPQHF